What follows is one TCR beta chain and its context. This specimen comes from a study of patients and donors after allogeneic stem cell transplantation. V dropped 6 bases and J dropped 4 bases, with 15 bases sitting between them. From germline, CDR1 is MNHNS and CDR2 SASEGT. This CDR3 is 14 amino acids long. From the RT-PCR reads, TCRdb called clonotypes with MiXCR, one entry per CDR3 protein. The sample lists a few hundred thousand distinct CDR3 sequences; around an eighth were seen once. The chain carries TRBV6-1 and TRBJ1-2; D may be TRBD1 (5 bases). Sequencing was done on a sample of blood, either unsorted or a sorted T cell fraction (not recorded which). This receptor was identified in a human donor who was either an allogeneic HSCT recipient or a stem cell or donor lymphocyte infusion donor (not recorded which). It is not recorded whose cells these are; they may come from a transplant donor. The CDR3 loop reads CASREPLGLYGYTF. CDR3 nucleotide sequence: TGTGCCAGCAGAGAACCCTTGGGACTCTATGGCTACACCTTC.